Shown below are 22 T cell receptor beta chains from a single sample sequenced in a study of cytomegalovirus exposure and HLA in healthy donors. PCR was performed using 60 Vbeta and 13 Jbeta primers. The table came from immunoSEQ multiplex PCR; TCRdb's copy has only in-frame clones and leaves some out. The sample shows about 110,000 clones, around 86% of them seen only once. Sequencing was done on a sample of PBMCs. These receptors all come from a man aged 35-49 years in good health and CMV-seronegative.

The V call is TRBV5-1, the J call TRBJ1-4; D is undetermined. V lost 4 bases and J lost 8, with 18 bases in between. The V gene's germline CDR1 is SGHRS and CDR2 YFSETQ. CDR3 size: 15 residues. The DNA of the CDR3 is TGCGCCAGCAGCCGAGGGCAGAGTCAGGAAGAAAAACTGTTTTTT. Protein sequence: CASSRGQSQEEKLFF.

The chain links TRBV7-2 to TRBJ2-3; TRBD1 aligns across 7 bases. The V and J ends lost 4 bases and 3 bases, in that order; junction bases with no gene match: 7. Germline V gene sequence: CDR1 SGHTA, CDR2 FQGNSA. The CDR3 has 15 amino acids. In DNA, the CDR3 is TGTGCCAGCAGCTATCAGGACAGGAATACAGATACGCAGTATTTT. Its protein is CASSYQDRNTDTQYF.

This rearrangement joins TRBV7-8 to TRBJ2-7; 8 bases match TRBD1. Losses at the gene ends were 3 bases for V and 5 bases for J; bases not matched to a gene: 6. The germline V gene has CDR1 SGHVS and CDR2 FQNEAQ. This CDR3 has 14 amino acids. CDR3 in DNA: TGTGCCAGCAGCTTCCAGGACAGGGCCGACGAGCAGTACTTC. Its translation: CASSFQDRADEQYF.

This clone came up once. This rearrangement joins TRBV6-1 to TRBJ2-6; possible D gene TRBD2, 5 bases. Between the trimmed V and J ends, which lost 6 bases and 4 bases, there was a span of 7 bases. CDR3 length: 13 amino acids. Germline CDR1 and CDR2: MNHNS and SASEGT. CDR3: CASRGVGANVLTF. The DNA for the CDR3 is TGTGCCAGCAGGGGAGTGGGGGCCAACGTCCTGACTTTC.

The genes are TRBV18 and TRBJ2-6; D remains unclear. CDR3 length: 15 amino acids. Deletions cut 0 bases from V and 0 bases from J, with 3 bases between. Looked up from germline, CDR1 is KGHSH and CDR2 is LQKENI. CDR3 DNA: TGTGCCAGCTCACCACCGAGCTCTGGGGCCAACGTCCTGACTTTC. Encoded protein: CASSPPSSGANVLTF.

This clone was observed a handful of times. The chain carries TRBV7-2 and TRBJ2-7, with 7 bases identical to TRBD1. Germline CDR1 reads SGHTA; CDR2 reads FQGNSA. The CDR3 consists of 15 residues. V was clipped by 5 bases and J by 5 bases; unmatched bases: 12. The chain's CDR3 is CASSPPGQIINEQYF. CDR3 in DNA: TGTGCCAGCAGCCCCCCGGGACAGATTATTAACGAGCAGTACTTC.

The genes are TRBV4-1 and TRBJ2-1; 8 positions agree with TRBD1. The length of the CDR3 is 14 residues. Losses at the gene ends were 6 bases for V and 6 bases for J; bases not matched to a gene: 7. Per germline, CDR1 MGHRA and CDR2 YSYEKL. CDR3 DNA sequence: TGCGCCAGCAGGATGGAGGACAGGGCCAATGAGCAGTTCTTC. Amino acids: CASRMEDRANEQFF.

The V and J genes are TRBV4-2 and TRBJ2-3; 12 bases agree with TRBD2. V lost 4 bases, J lost 4 bases, and 6 bases stayed unmatched. This CDR3 has 16 amino acids. Germline assignment: CDR1 LGHNA and CDR2 YNFKEQ. The CDR3 DNA is TGTGCCAGCAGCCCCAGACTAGCGGGGGAGGCAGATACGCAGTATTTT. It translates to CASSPRLAGEADTQYF.

This sequence joins TRBV5-4 and TRBJ2-3, with a tentative D call TRBD2 (5 bases). The CDR3 length is 14 residues. Trimming cost V 1 base and J 5 bases, with 11 bases left between them. From germline, CDR1 is SGHNT and CDR2 YYREEE (reference sequence). As DNA, the CDR3 is TGTGCCAGCAGCTTGCTACCCCGGGAAGATACGCAGTATTTT. The encoded protein is CASSLLPREDTQYF.

This clone was counted a single time. The chain has TRBV29-1 and TRBJ1-2; D unclear. CDR1 and CDR2 (germline): SQVTM, ANQGSEA. The CDR3 is made up of 12 amino acids. Trimming shortened V by 4 bases and J by 5 bases, and 11 bases separated the two germline ends. The CDR3 DNA follows: TGCAGCGTTGCAGGAGGTTGGTATGGCTACACCTTC. Amino acids: CSVAGGWYGYTF.

The chain uses TRBV29-1 and TRBJ2-5; 7 nucleotides match TRBD2. Germline V lookup: CDR1 SQVTM, CDR2 ANQGSEA. Germline trimming cut 5 bases from V and 11 bases from J; bases unmatched to any gene: 8. This CDR3 has 11 residues. The DNA of the CDR3 is TGCAGCGTTTCCCTCGGGGAGGGACAGTACTTC. This codes for CSVSLGEGQYF.

The rearrangement links TRBV6-1 to TRBJ2-1; TRBD2 matches at 15 bases. This CDR3 contains 15 residues. After removal of 3 bases from V and 9 bases from J, the junction contained 3 bases not matched to a gene. Germline V gene lookup returns CDR1 MNHNS and CDR2 SASEGT. The CDR3 region has the DNA TGTGCCAGCAGTGAGGGGACTAGCGGGGGGAGTGAGCAGTTCTTC. Its protein product is CASSEGTSGGSEQFF.

This chain connects TRBV14 to TRBJ2-7, with TRBD1 identical over 9 bases. Per the germline V gene, CDR1 is SGHDN and CDR2 is FVKESK. V was clipped by 4 bases and J by 4 bases; unmatched bases: 14. This CDR3 has 17 amino acids. The CDR3 loop is CASSPLIGTGLVYEQYF. CDR3 bases: TGTGCCAGCAGCCCCCTTATCGGGACAGGGCTGGTGTACGAGCAGTACTTC.

The chain joins TRBV5-5 to TRBJ1-2; 7 positions agree with TRBD1. Germline values: CDR1 SGHKS, CDR2 YYEKEE (reference sequence). CDR3 length equals 15 residues. After removal of 0 bases from V and 0 bases from J, the junction contained 2 bases not matched to a gene. The CDR3: CASSLGDSPNYGYTF. CDR3 bases: TGTGCCAGCAGCTTGGGGGACAGCCCTAACTATGGCTACACCTTC.

Only a few counts were recorded for this clone. The genes are TRBV5-8 and TRBJ2-1; 9 bases agree with TRBD2. V lost 2 bases, J lost 6 bases, and 6 bases stayed unmatched. Germline CDR1 SGHTS, CDR2 YDEGEE. The CDR3 totals 15 residues. In DNA form, the CDR3 reads TGTGCCAGCAGCTTTGGCGGGGGGGCGATCAATGAGCAGTTCTTC. This gives the protein CASSFGGGAINEQFF.

V gene TRBV5-1 combines with J gene TRBJ2-1, with D maybe TRBD2 (6 bases). CDR3 size: 15 residues. Germline CDR1 reads SGHRS; CDR2 reads YFSETQ. V lost 0 bases to trimming and J lost 4 bases, with 11 bases between them. Here the CDR3 reads CASSLEGGGYNEQFF. CDR3 DNA sequence: TGCGCCAGCAGCTTGGAGGGAGGTGGGTACAATGAGCAGTTCTTC.

This clone was counted between two and nine times. The rearrangement joins TRBV11-1 to TRBJ1-1; 7 bases are shared with TRBD1. V lost 3 bases to trimming and J lost 1 base; unmatched junction nucleotides: 2. This CDR3 is built from 14 residues. CDR1 SGHAT and CDR2 FQDESV come from the germline V gene (reference sequence). CDR3 sequence: CASSFGDRNTEAFF. Written as DNA, the CDR3 is TGTGCCAGCAGCTTCGGGGACAGGAACACTGAAGCTTTCTTT.

Of note for this clone: At the DNA level, this CDR3 is encoded by other sequences in the same sample as well. The V call is TRBV5-1, the J call TRBJ1-1; D is perhaps TRBD1 (5 bases). V was cut by 0 bases and J by 4 bases, with 13 bases left in between. The CDR3 runs 15 residues. Per the germline V gene, CDR1 is SGHRS and CDR2 is YFSETQ. The chain's CDR3 is CASSLASGGGTEAFF. The DNA of the CDR3 is TGCGCCAGCAGCTTGGCCTCGGGGGGGGGCACTGAAGCTTTCTTT.

The CDR3 spells CASSQGTGENQPQHF. CDR3 sequence (DNA): TGTGCCAGCTCACAGGGGACAGGAGAAAATCAGCCCCAGCATTTT. V and J are TRBV18 and TRBJ1-5; 8 positions match TRBD1. CDR3 length: 15 amino acids. J gave up 4 bases and V 4 bases, and 6 bases lay outside the gene matches. CDR1 KGHSH and CDR2 LQKENI come from the germline V gene.

The rearrangement uses TRBV28 and TRBJ2-6, with TRBD2 identical over 9 bases. Germline assignment: CDR1 MDHEN and CDR2 SYDVKM. Unmatched junction bases numbered 15, after V lost 8 bases and J lost 4 bases. This CDR3 comprises 18 residues. The CDR3: CASLGVAGALRGANVLTF. The CDR3 DNA is TGTGCCAGCCTCGGGGTAGCGGGGGCCCTCCGCGGGGCCAACGTCCTGACTTTC. The full variable domain, completed using reference TRBV28 and TRBJ2-6, is DVKVTQSSRYLVKRTGEKVFLECVQDMDHENMFWYRQDPGLGLRLIYFSYDVKMKEKGDIPEGYSVSREKKERFSLILESASTNQTSMYLCASLGVAGALRGANVLTFGAGSRLTVL.

The V call is TRBV6-5, the J call TRBJ2-1, with 11 bases matching TRBD2. The J segment lost 10 bases and the V segment lost 3 bases, leaving 8 bases of the junction unmatched. Germline assignment: CDR1 MNHEY and CDR2 SVGAGI. This CDR3 spans 15 amino acids. The DNA for the CDR3 is TGTGCCAGCAGTTATAGGGGACTAGCGGACCTCGAGCAGTTCTTC. It yields the protein CASSYRGLADLEQFF.

This sequence joins TRBV11-2 and TRBJ2-1; D possibly corresponds to TRBD1 (5 bases). CDR3 length: 15 amino acids. The V and J ends lost 3 bases and 4 bases respectively, with 13 bases between them. Germline CDR1 SGHAT, CDR2 FQNNGV. In DNA form, the CDR3 reads TGTGCCAGCAGCTTTCTAGGGGCCAGTTACAATGAGCAGTTCTTC. Protein sequence: CASSFLGASYNEQFF.